Given below is one T cell receptor beta chain in context. Assay used: immunoSEQ multiplex PCR; TCRdb lists only in-frame clones, some missing. The repertoire consists of more than 70,000 clones, with about 86% occurring once and the leading ten covering about 20%. The data stem from a study of blood T cell repertoires in COVID-19. The CDR3 loop spans 13 amino acids. CDR1 SNHLY and CDR2 FYNNEI come from the germline V gene. V was clipped by 7 bases and J by 1 base, with 11 bases between them. The chain employs TRBV2 and TRBJ2-7; the D gene is possibly TRBD2 (6 bases). This clonotype originated in a woman older than 75 in a cohort sampled during active or convalescent COVID-19. The sequencing input was peripheral blood. DNA for the CDR3: TGTGCCAGCACGGGACTCCTTTCCTACGAGCAGTACTTC. Its protein is CASTGLLSYEQYF.